The rows below give T cell receptor beta chains drawn from one sample of a study of cytomegalovirus exposure and HLA in healthy donors. Data came from immunoSEQ multiplex PCR; TCRdb stores just in-frame clones and leaves some out. The sample table sets out approximately 210,000 clones. Source material: PBMCs. Source of these receptors: a woman younger than 45 in good health and CMV-seropositive. The CDR3 runs from the conserved cysteine through the conserved F or W.

V gene: TRBV6-5; J gene: TRBJ2-7; CDR3 protein: CASSYSPSRAYEQYF
V gene: TRBV10-1; J gene: TRBJ1-6; CDR3 protein: CATTDWGYRNSPLHF
V gene: TRBV6-5; J gene: TRBJ1-2; CDR3 protein: CASSYAYRDSYGYTF
V gene: TRBV7-6; J gene: TRBJ2-3; CDR3 protein: CASSLAHPSGRVTDTQYF
V gene: TRBV7-2; J gene: TRBJ1-5; CDR3 protein: CASSLSDNQPQHF
V gene: TRBV7-2; J gene: TRBJ2-3; CDR3 protein: CASSWTSGNLDTQYF
V gene: TRBV7-9; J gene: TRBJ2-6; CDR3 protein: CASSFPPGQGISGANVLTF
V gene: TRBV28; J gene: TRBJ2-1; CDR3 protein: CASSFRSSYNEQFF
V gene: TRBV7-9; J gene: TRBJ2-3; CDR3 protein: CASSLTGFITDTQYF
V gene: TRBV5-1; J gene: TRBJ1-3; CDR3 protein: CASSSGQGNSGNTIYF
V gene: TRBV4-2; J gene: TRBJ2-1; CDR3 protein: CASSSRDIPVGRGEQFF
V gene: TRBV11-2; J gene: TRBJ1-1; CDR3 protein: CASSLRVRDREKMNTEAFF
V gene: TRBV7-9; J gene: TRBJ2-1; CDR3 protein: CASSLTEGLNEQFF
V gene: TRBV5-1; J gene: TRBJ1-1; CDR3 protein: CASSLRTGSTEAFF